Listed below are T cell receptor beta chains from one sample, sequenced in a study of blood T cell repertoires in COVID-19. Data came from immunoSEQ multiplex PCR; TCRdb stores just in-frame clones and leaves some out. The sample comprises under 400,000 clones, 88% of which are singletons, and just over 1% rests with the top ten. What was sequenced was PBMCs or T cells enriched from blood (not recorded which). The receptors originated from a woman in her twenties or thirties who had been exposed to COVID-19. CDR3s include the opening cysteine and the closing phenylalanine or tryptophan. Not all rows give a size; the values are once, few, many and, for expanded clones, a class.

V gene: TRBV21-1; J gene: TRBJ2-4; clone size: -; CDR3 protein: CASSKSNLRLAKNIQYF
V gene: TRBV5-1; J gene: TRBJ2-7; clone size: -; CDR3 protein: CASSGQDYPYEQYF
V gene: TRBV28; J gene: TRBJ2-4; clone size: once; CDR3 protein: CASSRGGALVNIQYF
V gene: TRBV5-4; J gene: TRBJ2-3; clone size: -; CDR3 protein: CASSLGGNQGHTDTQYF
V gene: TRBV24-1; J gene: TRBJ1-4; clone size: -; CDR3 protein: CATSDFTGDGTNEKLFF
V gene: TRBV6-5; J gene: TRBJ1-5; clone size: -; CDR3 protein: CASKQGNQPQHF
V gene: TRBV5-1; J gene: TRBJ2-7; clone size: -; CDR3 protein: CASSLALGDTYEQYF
V gene: TRBV18; J gene: TRBJ2-7; clone size: -; CDR3 protein: CASSFASGKTYEQYF
V gene: TRBV3-1/TRBV3-2; J gene: TRBJ2-1; clone size: -; CDR3 protein: CASSQMVARYEQFF
V gene: TRBV9; J gene: TRBJ1-2; clone size: -; CDR3 protein: CASSVGQGAERGYTF
V gene: TRBV6-1; J gene: TRBJ1-1; clone size: few; CDR3 protein: CASRDRGAVNTEAFF
V gene: TRBV19; J gene: TRBJ2-5; clone size: -; CDR3 protein: CASSIVGRKETQYF
V gene: TRBV28; J gene: TRBJ2-7; clone size: -; CDR3 protein: CASSPPGESSYEQYF
V gene: TRBV5-8; J gene: TRBJ2-7; clone size: -; CDR3 protein: CASSPGQGPEQYF
V gene: TRBV5-4; J gene: TRBJ1-4; clone size: -; CDR3 protein: CASSLYTDEKLFF
V gene: TRBV28; J gene: TRBJ1-6; clone size: -; CDR3 protein: CASSHDRGNFSPLHF
V gene: TRBV12-3/TRBV12-4; J gene: TRBJ2-1; clone size: -; CDR3 protein: CASIAGALNEQFF
V gene: TRBV10-3; J gene: TRBJ2-2; clone size: -; CDR3 protein: CAISEGGDIYTGELFF
V gene: TRBV6-6; J gene: TRBJ2-1; clone size: -; CDR3 protein: CASSPGTQQFF
V gene: TRBV14; J gene: TRBJ1-1; clone size: -; CDR3 protein: CASRQSPGTEAFF
V gene: TRBV6-4; J gene: TRBJ1-1; clone size: -; CDR3 protein: CASSPGQGTTEAFF
V gene: TRBV3-1/TRBV3-2; J gene: TRBJ2-7; clone size: -; CDR3 protein: CASSQEAASSYEQYF
V gene: TRBV28; J gene: TRBJ1-5; clone size: few; CDR3 protein: CASSLIDINSNQPQHF
V gene: TRBV5-8; J gene: TRBJ1-2; clone size: -; CDR3 protein: CASSFEMSGYTF
V gene: TRBV20-1; J gene: TRBJ2-2; clone size: -; CDR3 protein: CSASRAGGPATGELFF
V gene: TRBV19; J gene: TRBJ1-4; clone size: few; CDR3 protein: CASSIGDNREKLFF